The entry below describes one TCR beta chain. The V gene lost 1 base and the J gene lost 5 bases, with 16 bases spanning the gap. This CDR3 has 15 residues. CDR1 and CDR2 (germline): SGHDT, YYEEEE. The record originates from a study of blood T cell repertoires in COVID-19. Looking at the study overall: Material from acute and convalescent COVID-19 was sourced from the United States, Italy and Spain.

Assay: immunoSEQ multiplex PCR; the TCRdb copy retains only in-frame clones and omits some. The profile shows around 25,000 clones, around 83% of them singletons. This chain links TRBV5-6 with TRBJ2-7; no firm D call. Sequencing input: peripheral blood. The sequence was obtained from a man aged 65 to 85 with active COVID-19. Written as DNA, the CDR3 is TGTGCCAGCAGCTTGCGCCAGGCCCCTGTCAACGAGCAGTACTTC. It translates to CASSLRQAPVNEQYF.